The entry below describes one T cell receptor (beta chain). The antigen remains undetermined. Primers: 60 Vbeta forward and 13 Jbeta reverse. The table came from immunoSEQ multiplex PCR; TCRdb's copy has only in-frame clones and leaves some out. The sample records some 130,000 clones, about three quarters being singletons. The data were obtained in a study of cytomegalovirus exposure and HLA in healthy donors. Overall study: Researchers previously reported finding more than 100 million unique TCR beta sequences from roughly 170 million T cells.

The germline CDR1 and CDR2 sequences are SQVTM and ANQGSEA. V shed 4 bases and J shed 4 bases, with 11 bases lying between them. The CDR3 contains 14 residues. Whole-study findings and limits: There were three CMV-associated chains whose specificity for CMV antigens was confirmed in vitro. Most likely, a cluster of highly shared sequence variants arose as a sequencing artifact. Cytomegalovirus status was reportedly diagnosed by the classifier with high specificity and sensitivity.

This chain joins TRBV29-1 and TRBJ2-6; TRBD2 might be the D (6 bases). The sequencing sample was made of PBMCs. This receptor was obtained from a man over 45 in good health and CMV-seropositive. CDR3 coding DNA: TGCAGCGTTGTAGGCGGGGCCGGGGCCAACGTCCTGACTTTC. Residues: CSVVGGAGANVLTF. Full variable domain (missing parts from reference TRBV29-1 and TRBJ2-6): SAVISQKPSRDICQRGTSLTIQCQVDSQVTMMFWYRQQPGQSLTLIATANQGSEATYESGFVIDKFPISRPNLTFSTLTVSNMSPEDSSIYLCSVVGGAGANVLTFGAGSRLTVL.